What follows are 15 T cell receptor beta chains derived from one specimen sequenced in a study of blood T cell repertoires in COVID-19. Sequencing was performed with immunoSEQ multiplex PCR; in TCRdb, only in-frame clones are kept and a portion is missing. There are hundreds of thousands of clones in the sample; roughly 84% occur only once, and 6.8% lies in the top ten. The sample comprised PBMCs or T cells enriched from blood (not recorded which). The receptors were gathered from a woman aged 35 to 49 who had recovered from COVID-19.

The CDR3 DNA is TGTGCCAGCTCACCAAAAGCGGGAGGGCCCAATCGGGGGGAGCAGTTCTTC. Its translation is CASSPKAGGPNRGEQFF. The V and J genes are TRBV18 and TRBJ2-1; 10 bases map to TRBD2. V shed 2 bases, J shed 10 bases, and the junction held 14 bases outside the gene matches. This CDR3 spans 17 amino acids. The germline gives CDR1 KGHSH, CDR2 LQKENI.

This clone came up once. This sequence joins TRBV4-3 and TRBJ2-3; 8 bases align to TRBD2. CDR3 length: 17 residues. Looked up from germline, CDR1 is LGHNA and CDR2 is YSLEER. V was clipped by 1 base and J by 0 bases; unmatched bases: 6. The CDR3 bases are TGCGCCAGCAGCCAAGGCATAGCGGGGTTAAGCACAGATACGCAGTATTTT. It specifies CASSQGIAGLSTDTQYF.

V is TRBV3-1 (or the pseudogene TRBV3-2) and J is TRBJ2-1; 11 nucleotides match TRBD2. Per the germline V gene, CDR1 is LGHDT and CDR2 is YNNKEL (reference sequence). V lost 4 bases, J lost 5 bases, and 10 bases stayed unmatched. The CDR3 sequence is 17 residues long. CDR3 in amino acids: CASSRRGLAAVDNEQFF. CDR3 in DNA: TGTGCCAGCAGCCGGAGGGGACTAGCGGCGGTAGACAATGAGCAGTTCTTC.

This CDR3 is CASSLKARSFYGYTF. The CDR3 region has the DNA TGTGCCAGCAGTTTAAAAGCCAGGTCTTTCTATGGCTACACCTTC. The chain is built from TRBV27 and TRBJ1-2; D is uncertain. V was shortened by 2 bases and J by 4 bases, with 14 bases between the two germline ends. This CDR3 spans 15 amino acids. Germline V gives CDR1 MNHEY, CDR2 SMNVEV (reference sequence).

This clone was found once. CDR3 bases: TGTGCCTGGACCCCCTCGGGGAGAGGAAACACCATATATTTT. Its protein product is CAWTPSGRGNTIYF. The rearrangement links TRBV30 to TRBJ1-3; D is uncertain. Trimming shortened V by 4 bases and J by 4 bases, and 14 bases separated the two germline ends. From germline, CDR1 is GTSNPN and CDR2 SVGIG (reference sequence). There are 14 residues in the CDR3.

The V and J genes are TRBV7-7 and TRBJ2-3; TRBD1 is a possible D gene (5 bases). The CDR3 is made up of 15 amino acids. V was pared by 5 bases and J by 0 bases, with 12 bases between. Germline values: CDR1 SSHAT, CDR2 FNYEAQ (reference sequence). Here the CDR3 reads CASSPDSASTDTQYF. CDR3 DNA sequence: TGTGCCAGCAGCCCCGACAGCGCTAGCACAGATACGCAGTATTTT.

The V and J genes are TRBV28 and TRBJ2-3; 7 nucleotides agree with TRBD2. V shed 10 bases, J shed 2 bases, and the junction held 12 bases outside the gene matches. This CDR3 region has 15 residues. Looked up from germline, CDR1 is MDHEN and CDR2 is SYDVKM. Written as DNA, the CDR3 is TGTGCCACCCAGAGGGCTAGCGGATTCACAGATACGCAGTATTTT. This encodes CATQRASGFTDTQYF.

CDR3 loop: CASSQGRTGANYGYTF. CDR3 bases: TGTGCCAGCAGCCAAGGACGGACAGGTGCTAACTATGGCTACACCTTC. J is TRBJ1-2 and V is TRBV14; 7 bases map to TRBD1. Germline values: CDR1 SGHDN, CDR2 FVKESK. The CDR3 length is 16 residues. Losses at the gene ends were 1 base for V and 0 bases for J; bases not matched to a gene: 5.

The chain employs TRBV10-1 and TRBJ2-1; D not certain. V was shortened by 0 bases and J by 10 bases, with 13 bases between the two germline ends. CDR3 length: 14 amino acids. Germline values: CDR1 WNHNN, CDR2 SYGVQD (reference sequence). The CDR3 reads CASSESNPASEQFF. The CDR3 DNA reads as TGCGCCAGCAGTGAGTCGAACCCCGCGTCGGAGCAGTTCTTC.

Here the CDR3 DNA reads TGTGCCAGCAGCCTTGGCTCGGGACACCATAGCAATCAGCCCCAGCATTTT. It is translated as CASSLGSGHHSNQPQHF. The chain carries TRBV28 and TRBJ1-5, with D possibly being TRBD1 (6 bases). The germline gives CDR1 MDHEN, CDR2 SYDVKM. V was pared by 6 bases and J by 0 bases, with 18 bases between. This CDR3 contains 17 residues.

The CDR3 nucleotides read TGTGCCAGCAGATCCGGACTAGCCGACGGGACCCAGTACTTC. Translation gives CASRSGLADGTQYF. The chain combines TRBV7-2 with TRBJ2-5, with 8 bases lining up with TRBD2. Germline V lookup: CDR1 SGHTA, CDR2 FQGNSA. The CDR3 sequence is 14 residues long. Trimming removed 6 bases from V and 7 bases from J; junction bases left unmatched: 10. The complete variable domain, with remaining parts taken from reference TRBV7-2 and TRBJ2-5, reads GAGVSQSPSNKVTEKGKDVELRCDPISGHTALYWYRQSLGQGLEFLIYFQGNSAPDKSGLPSDRFSAERTGGSVSTLTIQRTQQEDSAVYLCASRSGLADGTQYFGPGTRLLVL.

This chain links TRBV28 with TRBJ2-7, with D maybe TRBD1 (6 bases). This CDR3 spans 15 amino acids. Germline V CDR1 and CDR2: MDHEN, SYDVKM. Trimming took 4 bases from V and 5 from J, leaving 18 bases between them. CDR3 sequence: CASSSQGLFVHEQYF. CDR3 bases: TGTGCCAGCAGTTCCCAGGGGCTGTTCGTCCACGAGCAGTACTTC.

The CDR3 region is CASSDGTLEKLFF. The DNA of the CDR3 is TGTGCCAGCAGCGATGGGACTCTGGAAAAACTGTTTTTT. The rearrangement links TRBV5-5 to TRBJ1-4; D perhaps matches TRBD1 (5 bases). CDR1 and CDR2 from the germline V gene are SGHKS and YYEKEE (reference sequence). CDR3 size: 13 residues. V was shortened by 4 bases and J by 8 bases, with 12 bases between the two germline ends.

This clone has more than one count but fewer than ten. The chain carries TRBV9 and TRBJ2-7; D might be TRBD2 (5 bases). This CDR3 spans 15 amino acids. Germline V CDR1 and CDR2: SGDLS, YYNGEE. Trimming took 0 bases from V and 6 from J, leaving 16 bases between them. CDR3 loop: CASSVDGSLQREQYF. CDR3 sequence (DNA): TGTGCCAGCAGCGTAGATGGGAGCCTCCAGCGCGAGCAGTACTTC.

This clone came up a few times. V is TRBV27 and J is TRBJ2-2; 7 nucleotides line up with TRBD2. The CDR3 is 17 amino acids. Germline V gene lookup returns CDR1 MNHEY and CDR2 SMNVEV (reference sequence). V lost 3 bases to trimming and J lost 7 bases; unmatched junction nucleotides: 14. CDR3 nucleotides: TGTGCCAGCAGTTTTCGTGGGAGGGCCGCCCTTGGCGGGGAGCTGTTTTTT. As protein: CASSFRGRAALGGELFF.